This entry concerns a single T cell receptor beta chain. No antigen is known for it. Base qualities are not at hand, and no much larger clone is one base apart. Reading from cysteine to phenylalanine, the CDR3 counts 11 amino acids. Kept here is only the CDR3 DNA, which spans 33 bases and is read in frame from base 1. Deletion took 5 bases off V and 11 bases off J, with a span of 15 bases between the germline ends. CDR1 is given as SQVTM and CDR2 as ANQGSEA, both from the germline V gene. The data belong to a study of PD-1 blockade in classical Hodgkin lymphoma (dated by TCRdb to the early 2020s). For context, the study as a whole: Nivolumab dosing was 3 mg/kg intravenously every 2 weeks, continuing until either disease progression or unacceptable toxicity. A peripheral blood immune signature of response to PD-1 blockade in classical Hodgkin lymphoma was defined using TCR beta sequencing and CyTOF. Summary of the overall study and its limitations: Baseline TCR diversity was reported to be lower in newly diagnosed patients than in healthy donors, and even lower in relapsed/refractory patients. CD4+ but not CD8+ TCR diversity rose significantly by C4D1 (p=0.0027 vs p=0.16), most apparent in complete responders (p=0.02). Only a single clinical trial cohort was studied, and what caused the repertoire differences, possibly disease activity or prior therapy, remained undefined. Trial patients achieving complete response had baseline diversity similar to newly diagnosed patients, whereas partial responders and progressors had significantly lower diversity. Lower diversity was seen in patients whose nivolumab began less than 1 year after ASCT, and these patients were left out of later analyses so that immune reconstitution would not confound the results.

Per the publication, the time point label means: cycle 2 day 1 (C2D1) of nivolumab. Relapse after autologous stem cell transplantation had occurred in all trial patients, and cohorts A, B and C were distinguished by prior brentuximab vedotin exposure. The trial cohort included fewer than 65 patients with relapsed/refractory classical Hodgkin lymphoma, and each patient had a best overall response of complete response, partial response or progressive disease. Trial patients were treated with single-agent nivolumab in the multi-cohort phase II CheckMate 205 trial. An independent review committee assessed best overall response by applying the 2007 International Working Group response criteria. Trial PBMCs were obtained immediately prior to nivolumab initiation (C1D1) and on therapy at cycle 2 day 1 and cycle 4 day 1. Peripheral blood was collected in 8 mL Vacutainer Cell Preparation Tubes, from which PBMCs were isolated by centrifugation and then cryopreserved.

Genomic DNA was isolated using the Qiagen DNeasy kit from unsorted PBMCs as well as from negatively selected CD4+ and CD8+ fractions. Using primers that anneal to V and J segments, immunoSEQ multiplex PCR amplified the TCR beta CDR3 regions. A synthetic immune receptor repertoire was used to minimize amplification bias, and any remaining bias was removed computationally after sequencing. On the study's bioinformatics: Custom Python scripts were used to quantify repertoire diversity as the Shannon entropy index. Unsorted, CD4+ and CD8+ repertoires were examined separately, except in combined analyses, for which CD4+ and CD8+ sequences were merged in silico. A clone was considered expanded if an increase in frequency of at least 2-fold after treatment relative to C1D1 was found, and a pseudocount of 0.5 was applied to clones undetected at baseline. Singleton clones were defined as clones with 0 or 1 copy at C1D1, and non-singleton clones were defined as clones with 2 or more copies. By matching protein sequences in sorted samples from the same patient, clones expanded in unsorted samples were annotated as CD4+, CD8+ or unknown. Wilcoxon tests were applied to paired samples to test diversity changes from C1D1 to C4D1. The source is immuneACCESS, and TCRdb retained only in-frame sequences with V and J called. Part of the clones is not carried over; for the studies checked, unresolved V genes explain less than half of this, and the remainder is unexplained. For V, J and clone size, that table is used; D and trimming come from the DNA. The sample has about 85,000 clones on record, roughly 91% of them singletons. The top ten clones comprise under 3% of the sample.

The chain is assembled from TRBV29-1 and TRBJ1-1; the D gene cannot be named for sure. The specimen comprised peripheral blood mononuclear cells (PBMCs), sampled before the second cycle of nivolumab. This receptor was obtained from a human donor with classical Hodgkin lymphoma. CDR3 loop: CSVCDPEEAFF. The sequenced DNA is TGCAGCGTTTGCGATCCAGAGGAGGCTTTCTTT.